This passage covers 30 T cell receptor beta chains from one sample sequenced in a study of early T cells in non-severe SARS-CoV-2 infection (dated by TCRdb to about 2021). Receptor amplification or capture employed 5' RACE. For sequencing, a NextSeq 500 was employed. TCRdb redid the processing of the public reads, applying fastp at Q25 and MiXCR, and retained in-frame beta chains. All rows with the same CDR3 protein become a single entry with the most common DNA and genes. Present in this sample are about 55,000 distinct CDR3 sequences, 14% to 15% of which were seen just once. The ten top clones hold 9% to 10% of the sample. This specimen was whole blood, taken at baseline. All receptors derive from an adult who was a healthcare worker with PCR-confirmed SARS-CoV-2 infection or an uninfected control (not recorded which).

This clonotype was found a few times. The chain combines TRBV6-5 with TRBJ2-3; D is ambiguous. Trimming cost V 2 bases and J 2 bases, with 14 bases left between them. Looked up from germline, CDR1 is MNHEY and CDR2 is SVGAGI. The CDR3 runs 16 residues. CDR3 sequence (DNA): TGTGCCAGCAGTTACAGACCAGCAGAGAACACAGATACGCAGTATTTT. It is translated as CASSYRPAENTDTQYF.

V usage is TRBV2 and J usage is TRBJ2-7, with D unclear. Germline V CDR1 and CDR2: SNHLY, FYNNEI. V lost 6 bases to trimming and J lost 0 bases, with 9 bases between them. The CDR3 consists of 13 residues. CDR3 coding DNA: TGTGCCAGCAGGTCTTTGGGCTCCTACGAGCAGTACTTC. Its protein product is CASRSLGSYEQYF.

Only a few counts were recorded for this clonotype. V gene TRBV5-5 combines with J gene TRBJ1-2; D is perhaps TRBD1 (6 bases). CDR1 and CDR2 from the germline V gene are SGHKS and YYEKEE (reference sequence). Trimming removed 5 bases at V and 5 bases at J, with 22 bases between. CDR3 length: 16 residues. The CDR3 DNA sequence: TGTGCCAGCAGTGCCGAAACGGACAGCGAGAATTATGGCTACACCTTC. Its translation: CASSAETDSENYGYTF.

As DNA, the CDR3 is TGTGCCACCAATCTAGCGGGAATGAACAATGAGCAGTTCTTC. This codes for CATNLAGMNNEQFF. The chain carries TRBV5-6 and TRBJ2-1; 9 bases are shared with TRBD2. CDR3 length: 14 residues. CDR1 is SGHDT and CDR2 is YYEEEE in the germline V gene. V gave up 9 bases and J gave up 5 bases; unmatched junction bases: 9.

This clonotype was seen at least ten times. The CDR3 reads CASSPQGSGNQPQHF. The CDR3 DNA reads as TGTGCCAGCAGCCCTCAGGGATCGGGCAATCAGCCCCAGCATTTT. This rearrangement joins TRBV11-2 to TRBJ1-5; perhaps TRBD1 as D (5 bases). The CDR3 totals 15 residues. Germline V lookup: CDR1 SGHAT, CDR2 FQNNGV. Trimming pared 5 bases from V and 2 bases from J, leaving 13 bases between. The entire variable domain, with the rest obtained from reference TRBV11-2 and TRBJ1-5, is as follows: EAGVAQSPRYKIIEKRQSVAFWCNPISGHATLYWYQQILGQGPKLLIQFQNNGVVDDSQLPKDRFSAERLKGVDSTLKIQPAKLEDSAVYLCASSPQGSGNQPQHFGDGTRLSIL.

This clonotype showed up many times. For the CDR3, the DNA is TGTGCCAGCAGCCAAGTTACGGGGAGGTACGAGCAGTACTTC. Amino acid sequence: CASSQVTGRYEQYF. J is TRBJ2-7 and V is TRBV14; perhaps TRBD2 as D (6 bases). There are 14 residues in the CDR3. Germline loops: CDR1 SGHDN, CDR2 FVKESK. Trimming pared 1 base from V and 4 bases from J, leaving 11 bases between.

The chain employs TRBV20-1 and TRBJ2-7, with 7 bases identical to TRBD2. The CDR3 contains 14 residues. The J segment lost 5 bases and the V segment lost 2 bases, leaving 9 bases of the junction unmatched. CDR1 and CDR2 from the germline V gene are DFQATT and SNEGSKA (reference sequence). The CDR3 DNA is TGCAGTGCTAGAAAGGGAGGGGCAGTCCACGAGCAGTACTTC. The encoded protein is CSARKGGAVHEQYF.

This clonotype has more than one count but fewer than ten. The genes are TRBV3-1 and TRBJ1-2; 8 bases map to TRBD1. The CDR3 loop spans 14 amino acids. The V segment lost 4 bases and the J segment 7 bases; nucleotides outside the gene matches: 8. Germline values: CDR1 LGHDT, CDR2 YNNKEL (reference sequence). The CDR3 nucleotides read TGTGCCAGCAGCCCGGGACAGGCAATGAGTGGCTACACCTTC. Protein: CASSPGQAMSGYTF.

V gene TRBV5-4 combines with J gene TRBJ2-7; 7 bases align to TRBD1. The CDR3 totals 15 residues. V shed 5 bases and J 5 bases; nucleotides not matched to a gene: 13. CDR1 and CDR2 (germline): SGHNT, YYREEE (reference sequence). CDR3 sequence reads: CASRRSRDSYDEQYF. In DNA form, the CDR3 reads TGTGCCAGCAGACGGTCCCGGGACAGTTACGACGAGCAGTACTTC.

The chain couples TRBV15 to TRBJ1-5, with a weak D call TRBD1 (5 bases). CDR3 length equals 15 residues. The germline V and J ends were trimmed by 3 bases and 0 bases, with 9 bases remaining between them. CDR1 and CDR2 from the germline V gene are LNHNV and YYDKDF (reference sequence). The DNA of the CDR3 is TGTGCCACCAGCAGGGGCAGGGATAGCAATCAGCCCCAGCATTTT. This sequence encodes CATSRGRDSNQPQHF.

V usage is TRBV7-9 and J usage is TRBJ2-7, with 12 bases lining up with TRBD1. Trimming took 5 bases from V and 7 from J; bases not matched to a gene: 6. CDR3 size: 14 residues. The germline gives CDR1 SEHNR, CDR2 FQNEAQ (reference sequence). CDR3 protein: CASSPGQGAWEQYF. The CDR3 region has the DNA TGTGCCAGCAGCCCGGGACAGGGGGCGTGGGAGCAGTACTTC. Complete variable domain (other parts from reference TRBV7-9 and TRBJ2-7): DTGVSQNPRHKITKRGQNVTFRCDPISEHNRLYWYRQTLGQGPEFLTYFQNEAQLEKSRLLSDRFSAERPKGSFSTLEIQRTEQGDSAMYLCASSPGQGAWEQYFGPGTRLTVT.

The gene calls are TRBV5-4 and TRBJ2-3; D is unclear. Trimming cost V 4 bases and J 1 base, with 10 bases left between them. The CDR3 loop spans 14 amino acids. Germline loops: CDR1 SGHNT, CDR2 YYREEE (reference sequence). The CDR3, as DNA: TGTGCCAGCAGCCGGCGAGAAGGCACAGATACGCAGTATTTT. It specifies CASSRREGTDTQYF. The variable domain in full, with the rest retrieved from reference TRBV5-4 and TRBJ2-3, is ETGVTQSPTHLIKTRGQQVTLRCSSQSGHNTVSWYQQALGQGPQFIFQYYREEENGRGNFPPRFSGLQFPNYSSELNVNALELDDSALYLCASSRREGTDTQYFGPGTRLTVL.

This clonotype has at least ten counts. This chain connects TRBV20-1 to TRBJ2-3; D is ambiguous. Deletions cut 3 bases from V and 2 bases from J, with 9 bases between. The CDR3 runs 13 residues. CDR1 is DFQATT and CDR2 is SNEGSKA in the germline V gene (reference sequence). CDR3 sequence reads: CSASLLVTDTQYF. The DNA of the CDR3 is TGCAGTGCTAGCCTCCTTGTCACAGATACGCAGTATTTT.

This chain connects TRBV5-1 to TRBJ2-7; tentative D call: TRBD1 (6 bases). Germline CDR1 is SGHRS and CDR2 is YFSETQ. The CDR3 covers 12 residues. The germline V and J ends were trimmed by 2 bases and 5 bases, with 8 bases remaining between them. The CDR3 coding sequence is TGCGCCAGCAGCTTCCGGACAGACGAGCAGTACTTC. Encoded protein: CASSFRTDEQYF.

This clonotype was observed a few times. This chain connects TRBV7-9 to TRBJ1-5; weak D call: TRBD1 (5 bases). V lost 3 bases, J lost 3 bases, and 9 bases lay in between. Germline CDR1 and CDR2: SEHNR and FQNEAQ (reference sequence). The CDR3 sequence is 14 residues long. The CDR3 sequence is CASSLGGINQPQHF. The CDR3 DNA sequence: TGTGCCAGCAGCTTGGGGGGTATCAATCAGCCCCAGCATTTT. Combining the CDR3 with reference TRBV7-9 and TRBJ1-5 gives the whole variable domain DTGVSQNPRHKITKRGQNVTFRCDPISEHNRLYWYRQTLGQGPEFLTYFQNEAQLEKSRLLSDRFSAERPKGSFSTLEIQRTEQGDSAMYLCASSLGGINQPQHFGDGTRLSIL.

This clonotype appeared a few times. The chain couples TRBV13 to TRBJ1-6; D remains unclear. The CDR3 contains 14 residues. Trimming left V 3 bases short and J 12 bases short, with 15 bases between. Germline V lookup: CDR1 PRHDT, CDR2 FYEKMQ (reference sequence). As DNA, the CDR3 is TGTGCCAGCAGCTTCCCCGTCGACCGCGAACCCCTCCACTTT. This gives the protein CASSFPVDREPLHF.

The chain uses TRBV5-6 and TRBJ2-1; 8 bases are shared with TRBD2. Looked up from germline, CDR1 is SGHDT and CDR2 is YYEEEE. CDR3 size: 16 residues. The V segment lost 1 base and the J segment 4 bases; nucleotides outside the gene matches: 7. For the CDR3, the DNA is TGTGCCAGCAGCTTGTATTTGCGGGAGGCTTACAATGAGCAGTTCTTC. Translated, it gives CASSLYLREAYNEQFF.

This clonotype has just a few counts. CDR3 amino acids: CASSPDGSSKNIQYF. The CDR3 DNA reads as TGTGCCAGCAGTCCCGACGGGAGTTCGAAAAACATTCAGTACTTC. This chain uses TRBV6-5 with TRBJ2-4, with D perhaps TRBD2 (6 bases). The V end was cut by 5 bases, the J end by 4 bases, with 15 bases between. The CDR3 spans 15 residues. The germline CDR1 and CDR2 sequences are MNHEY and SVGAGI.

This clonotype was seen only a few times. The chain recombines TRBV19 with TRBJ2-1; weak D call: TRBD2 (6 bases). Trimming stripped 6 bases from V and 10 bases from J, with 22 bases between. The CDR3 extends over 15 amino acids. Looked up from germline, CDR1 is LNHDA and CDR2 is SQIVND (reference sequence). The CDR3: CASRINPGHGGEQFF. The CDR3 DNA follows: TGTGCCAGTAGGATAAACCCCGGACACGGAGGGGAGCAGTTCTTC.

This clonotype was observed a few times. The gene calls are TRBV4-1 and TRBJ2-3; no clear D gene. The V end lost 0 bases, the J end lost 5 bases, and 6 bases lay between the germline ends. The CDR3 contains 13 residues. Germline CDR1 is MGHRA and CDR2 is YSYEKL. The CDR3, as DNA: TGCGCCAGCAGCCAAGATTTGATAGATACGCAGTATTTT. This gives the protein CASSQDLIDTQYF.

There are a few counts of this clonotype. The V call is TRBV6-1, the J call TRBJ2-1; 8 bases line up with TRBD2. This CDR3 contains 15 residues. Germline CDR1 is MNHNS and CDR2 is SASEGT. Trimming at V came to 4 bases and at J to 4 bases, leaving 6 bases not matched to a gene. CDR3 nucleotide sequence: TGTGCCAGCAGTGTGAGTAGCGGGGTGTACAATGAGCAGTTCTTC. This sequence encodes CASSVSSGVYNEQFF.

The chain employs TRBV7-8 and TRBJ2-3; the D gene is possibly TRBD2 (5 bases). Per the germline V gene, CDR1 is SGHVS and CDR2 is FQNEAQ. The V end lost 4 bases, the J end lost 2 bases, and 10 bases lay between the germline ends. The CDR3 extends over 14 amino acids. The DNA of the CDR3 is TGTGCCAGCAGCTCTAGCAAAATCACAGATACGCAGTATTTT. This sequence encodes CASSSSKITDTQYF.

The chain combines TRBV20-1 with TRBJ2-2; TRBD2 matches 10 bases. The CDR3 consists of 15 residues. Germline CDR1 reads DFQATT; CDR2 reads SNEGSKA (reference sequence). J gave up 6 bases and V 0 bases, and 4 bases lay outside the gene matches. The CDR3 protein is CSARDDLAGAGELFF. The CDR3 DNA sequence: TGCAGTGCTAGAGATGACCTAGCGGGGGCCGGGGAGCTGTTTTTT.

The genes are TRBV7-6 and TRBJ2-7; TRBD2 aligns across 9 bases. The CDR3 extends over 15 amino acids. CDR1 SGHVS and CDR2 FNYEAQ come from the germline V gene. V lost 4 bases to trimming and J lost 3 bases; unmatched junction nucleotides: 7. In DNA, the CDR3 is TGTGCCAGCAGCTCCATGCGGGAGGGCCTCTACGAGCAGTACTTC. Its protein product is CASSSMREGLYEQYF.

The chain links TRBV19 to TRBJ1-5, with 7 positions matching TRBD1. This CDR3 contains 17 residues. CDR1 is LNHDA and CDR2 is SQIVND in the germline V gene (reference sequence). V lost 3 bases to trimming and J lost 2 bases; unmatched junction nucleotides: 10. DNA for the CDR3: TGTGCCAGTAGTATTGTCCACAGGGGCGTTGGCAATCAGCCCCAGCATTTT. It translates to CASSIVHRGVGNQPQHF.

Many counts were recorded for this clonotype. The rearrangement joins TRBV7-2 to TRBJ2-7; D call uncertain. CDR1 is SGHTA, CDR2 FQGNSA, per germline. V was trimmed by 0 bases and J by 6 bases, leaving 3 bases between them. The CDR3 is made up of 11 amino acids. The CDR3, as DNA: TGTGCCAGCAGCTTAGCGCGCGAGCAGTACTTC. Translating gives CASSLAREQYF. Combining the CDR3 with reference TRBV7-2 and TRBJ2-7 gives the whole variable domain GAGVSQSPSNKVTEKGKDVELRCDPISGHTALYWYRQSLGQGLEFLIYFQGNSAPDKSGLPSDRFSAERTGGSVSTLTIQRTQQEDSAVYLCASSLAREQYFGPGTRLTVT.

In this sample, this clonotype is medium-sized. The V and J genes are TRBV4-1 and TRBJ2-2; 7 positions match TRBD1. The CDR3 is made up of 17 amino acids. CDR1 is MGHRA, CDR2 YSYEKL, per germline. With V trimmed by 0 bases and J by 0 bases, 4 bases remained unmatched. The CDR3 loop is CASSQDSGTANTGELFF. The CDR3 DNA follows: TGCGCCAGCAGCCAAGATAGTGGGACAGCGAACACCGGGGAGCTGTTTTTT.

This clonotype has at least ten counts. The junction departs from germline at one end; a sequencing error may be responsible. V usage is TRBV19 and J usage is TRBJ1-2, with D unclear. Germline lookup yields CDR1 LNHDA and CDR2 SQIVND (reference sequence). The CDR3 has 15 residues. The DNA for the CDR3 is TGTGCCAGTAGTCTAGATGGACTGCCGCTGTTTGGCTACACCTTC. It translates to CASSLDGLPLFGYTF. The variable domain in full, completed from reference TRBV19 and TRBJ1-2, reads DGGITQSPKYLFRKEGQNVTLSCEQNLNHDAMYWYRQDPGQGLRLIYYSQIVNDFQKGDIAEGYSVSREKKESFPLTVTSAQKNPTAFYLCASSLDGLPLFGYTFGSGTRLTVV.

The chain uses TRBV5-1 and TRBJ1-1; the match to TRBD1 covers 10 bases. J lost 3 bases, V lost 3 bases, and 2 bases had no gene match. CDR1 and CDR2 from the germline V gene are SGHRS and YFSETQ. This CDR3 contains 14 residues. The CDR3 DNA reads as TGCGCCAGCAGCTACGGACAGGGGGACACTGAAGCTTTCTTT. Its protein is CASSYGQGDTEAFF. Full variable domain (remainder filled in from reference TRBV5-1 and TRBJ1-1): KAGVTQTPRYLIKTRGQQVTLSCSPISGHRSVSWYQQTPGQGLQFLFEYFSETQRNKGNFPGRFSGRQFSNSRSEMNVSTLELGDSALYLCASSYGQGDTEAFFGQGTRLTVV.

V gene TRBV5-4 combines with J gene TRBJ1-3; D is possibly TRBD1 (5 bases). The germline V and J ends were trimmed by 1 base and 4 bases, with 6 bases remaining between them. The germline gives CDR1 SGHNT, CDR2 YYREEE (reference sequence). The CDR3 runs 13 residues. Here the CDR3 reads CASSLTGGNTIYF. The CDR3, as DNA: TGTGCCAGCAGCTTGACAGGAGGAAACACCATATATTTT.